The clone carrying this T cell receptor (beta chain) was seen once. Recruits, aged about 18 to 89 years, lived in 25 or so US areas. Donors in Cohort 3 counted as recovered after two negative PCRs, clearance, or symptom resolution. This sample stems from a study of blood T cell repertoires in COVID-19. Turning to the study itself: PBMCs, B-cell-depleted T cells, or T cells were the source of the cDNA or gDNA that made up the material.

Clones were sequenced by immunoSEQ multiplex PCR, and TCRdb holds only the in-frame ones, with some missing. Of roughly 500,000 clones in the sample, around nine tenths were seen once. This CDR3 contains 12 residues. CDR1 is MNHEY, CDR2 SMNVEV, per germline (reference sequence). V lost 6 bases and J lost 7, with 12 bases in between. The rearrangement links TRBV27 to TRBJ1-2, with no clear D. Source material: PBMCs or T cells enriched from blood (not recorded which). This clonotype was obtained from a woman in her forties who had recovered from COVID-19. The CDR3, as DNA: TGTGCCAGCAGCCCCCCAAGCGGTGGCTACACCTTC. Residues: CASSPPSGGYTF.